This TCR beta chain was captured by sequencing in a study of blood T cell repertoires in COVID-19. Turning to the study itself: The United States, Italy and Spain supplied acute and convalescent COVID-19 samples.

The CDR3 has 15 residues. CDR1 is GTSNPN, CDR2 SVGIG, per germline (reference sequence). V trimming: 2 bases; J trimming: 4 bases; junction bases outside the gene matches: 4. Libraries were prepared by immunoSEQ multiplex PCR; TCRdb keeps only in-frame clonotypes and omits some of them. The sample carries 250,000 to 350,000 clones, roughly 90% recorded once. Adults between roughly 18 and 95 years of age took part from 20 to 25 US areas. Sequenced: PBMCs or T cells enriched from blood (not recorded which). The TCR was taken from a young woman with acute COVID-19. This chain uses TRBV30 with TRBJ2-1; TRBD2 matches 11 bases. For the CDR3, the DNA is TGTGCCTGGAGTACGGGACTAGCGGAGTACAATGAGCAGTTCTTC. The encoded protein is CAWSTGLAEYNEQFF.